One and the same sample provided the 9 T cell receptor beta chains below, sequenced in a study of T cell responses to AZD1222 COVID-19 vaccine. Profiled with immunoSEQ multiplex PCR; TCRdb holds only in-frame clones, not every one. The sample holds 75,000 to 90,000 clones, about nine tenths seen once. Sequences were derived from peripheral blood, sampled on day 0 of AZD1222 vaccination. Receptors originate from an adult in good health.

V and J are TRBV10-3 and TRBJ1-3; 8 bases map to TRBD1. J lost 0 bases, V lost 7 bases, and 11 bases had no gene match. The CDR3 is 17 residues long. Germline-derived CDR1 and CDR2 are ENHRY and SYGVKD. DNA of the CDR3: TGTGCCATCAAGGATGGGGACAGGACCTACTCTGGAAACACCATATATTTT. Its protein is CAIKDGDRTYSGNTIYF.

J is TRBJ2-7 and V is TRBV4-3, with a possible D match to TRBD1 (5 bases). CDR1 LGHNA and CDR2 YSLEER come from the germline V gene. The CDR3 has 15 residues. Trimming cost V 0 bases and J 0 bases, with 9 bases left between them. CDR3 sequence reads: CASSQDWQGSYEQYF. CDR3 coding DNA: TGCGCCAGCAGCCAAGATTGGCAGGGCTCCTACGAGCAGTACTTC.

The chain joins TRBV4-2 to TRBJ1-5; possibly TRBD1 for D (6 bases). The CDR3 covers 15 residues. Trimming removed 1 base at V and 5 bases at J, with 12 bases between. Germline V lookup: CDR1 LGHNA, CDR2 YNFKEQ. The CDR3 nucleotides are TGTGCCAGCAGCCAAGTTAGGGGGTGGGATCAGCCCCAGCATTTT. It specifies CASSQVRGWDQPQHF.

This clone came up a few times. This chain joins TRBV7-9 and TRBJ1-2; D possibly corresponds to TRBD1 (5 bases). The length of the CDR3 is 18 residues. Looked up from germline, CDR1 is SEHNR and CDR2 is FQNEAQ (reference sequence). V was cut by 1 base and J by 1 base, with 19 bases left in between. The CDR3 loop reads CASSLVGVFTIGNYGYTF. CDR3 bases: TGTGCCAGCAGCTTAGTGGGGGTCTTCACAATTGGTAACTATGGCTACACCTTC.

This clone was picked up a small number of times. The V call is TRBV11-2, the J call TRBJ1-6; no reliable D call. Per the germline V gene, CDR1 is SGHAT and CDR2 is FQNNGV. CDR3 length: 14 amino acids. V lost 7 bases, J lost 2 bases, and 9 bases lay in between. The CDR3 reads CASKNATYNSPLHF. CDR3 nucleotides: TGTGCCAGCAAAAACGCAACCTATAATTCACCCCTCCACTTT. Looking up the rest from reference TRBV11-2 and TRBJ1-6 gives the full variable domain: EAGVAQSPRYKIIEKRQSVAFWCNPISGHATLYWYQQILGQGPKLLIQFQNNGVVDDSQLPKDRFSAERLKGVDSTLKIQPAKLEDSAVYLCASKNATYNSPLHFGNGTRLTVT.

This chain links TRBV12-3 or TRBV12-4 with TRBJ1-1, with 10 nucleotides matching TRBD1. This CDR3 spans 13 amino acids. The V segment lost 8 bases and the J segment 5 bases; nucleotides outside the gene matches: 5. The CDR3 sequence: CASDRGQWTEAFF. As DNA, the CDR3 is TGTGCCAGCGACAGGGGGCAATGGACTGAAGCTTTCTTT.

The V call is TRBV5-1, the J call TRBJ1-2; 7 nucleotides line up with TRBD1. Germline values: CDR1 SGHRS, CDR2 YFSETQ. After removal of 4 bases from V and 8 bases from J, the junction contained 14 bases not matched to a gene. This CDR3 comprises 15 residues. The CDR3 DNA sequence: TGCGCCAGCAGCGGGCAACCGGGACAGTCAACCGGCTACACCTTC. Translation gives CASSGQPGQSTGYTF.

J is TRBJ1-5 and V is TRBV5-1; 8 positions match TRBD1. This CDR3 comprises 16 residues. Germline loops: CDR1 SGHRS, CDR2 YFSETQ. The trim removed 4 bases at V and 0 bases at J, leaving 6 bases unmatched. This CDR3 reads CASSPGQGGSNQPQHF. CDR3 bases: TGCGCCAGCAGCCCTGGACAGGGAGGTAGCAATCAGCCCCAGCATTTT.

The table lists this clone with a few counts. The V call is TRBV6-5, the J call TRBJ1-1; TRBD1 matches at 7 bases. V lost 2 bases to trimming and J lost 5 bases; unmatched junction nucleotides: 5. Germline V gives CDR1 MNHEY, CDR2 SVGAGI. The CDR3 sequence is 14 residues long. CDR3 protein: CASSYEGARTEAFF. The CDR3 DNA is TGTGCCAGCAGTTACGAGGGGGCCAGGACTGAAGCTTTCTTT.